This T cell receptor delta chain was identified during a study of γδ T cells in repeated Plasmodium falciparum infection (TCRdb year 2021). The study in broad terms: The natural-infection arm enrolled Malian children exposed to intense seasonal malaria transmission and compared the Malian children with Australian children matched for age and gender. Malian gammadelta TCR repertoires were analysed cross-sectionally during no-transmission periods and were analysed longitudinally across acute febrile malaria episodes. Samples from controlled-infection subjects were taken at baseline, just before selected infections, and 21 days after each infection. Four controlled human malaria infections were administered to five or six malaria-naive U.S. adults over around 640 days by bites from P. falciparum NF54-infected Anopheles stephensi mosquitoes. The study looked at how repeated Plasmodium falciparum infection shapes the human gammadelta T cell repertoire, using both natural infection in Mali and controlled human malaria infection. Study-level results and caveats: In Vdelta2-negative, largely Vdelta1+, gammadelta TCR repertoires, repeated controlled infections appeared to drive waves of new clonotype selection. Compared with the repertoires of Australian children, the Vdelta2-negative gammadelta TCR repertoires of Malian children appeared more clonally expanded, less diverse and less shared. The Malian cohort was drawn from a small rural village made up mostly of one ethnic group, which limits generalizability. Analysis of inter-individual variability in gammadelta T cell responses was limited by the small size of the controlled-infection cohort. Vgamma9/Vdelta2+ TCR repertoires showed a highly stable polyclonal repertoire over time and infection, with many inter-individual overlapping TCRgamma sequences.

Turning to this clone: No antigen is known for it. A read error is likely here: a far larger clone is one base away.

V is reduced by 9 bases and J by 0 bases, leaving a spacing of 35 bases between them. CDR1 and CDR2, per the germline V gene, are TSWWSYY and QGS. The CDR3 numbers 21 residues from cysteine through phenylalanine. The only DNA kept is the CDR3, 63 bases in frame from the first base. For bulk TCR repertoire analysis, Vgamma9/Vdelta2+ and Vdelta2-negative gammadelta T cell populations were flow-sorted out of peripheral blood mononuclear cells. Library preparation employed multiplex PCR. TCRdb shows the sequencer as Illumina MiSeq. Every sorted gammadelta T cell sample had both its TCR gamma (TRG) and TCR delta (TRD) chains sequenced. For the original study's pipeline: Repertoire analyses included clonotype tree plots, accumulated frequency of the top 20 clonotypes, diversity index (DI) and D75 metrics. Clonotypes were called again by TCRdb from the public reads via CATT, and duplicate nucleotide sequences were then merged into one entry. It is TCRdb's table, rather than the study itself, that gives the V and J calls and clone size. The sample table shows roughly 50,000 delta-chain clones, and 1.6% are seen once. 8.5% to 10% of the sample lies in the top ten.

Sequenced sample: gamma-delta T cells from blood. The chain is assembled from TRDV1 and TRDJ1, with no reliable assignment of the D segment. Here the J gene was assigned by germline matching of the DNA, as TCRdb has none. The sequence was obtained from a pool of human donors (malaria-infected and uninfected, not separated). The DNA sequence is given as TGTGCTCTCGGGTCTACTTCGCGCGAAGACGCGCCTCCAACGAACACCGATAAACTCATCTTT. Translated, this gives CALGSTSREDAPPTNTDKLIF.